This T cell receptor beta chain was sequenced in a study of T cell responses to AZD1222 COVID-19 vaccine. Study-level findings and limits: Spike-specific TCRs gained breadth and depth after people received two AZD1222 doses. Donors were chiefly white British, with a greater number of females, and clonal diversity was perhaps underestimated.

Measured with immunoSEQ multiplex PCR; TCRdb has only the in-frame clones, and not every one. Here the sample spans 110,000 to 150,000 clones, approximately 92% being singletons. Comments on this clone: The antigen is unknown.

Sequencing was performed on peripheral blood, taken on day 0 of AZD1222 vaccination. The clonotype originates from an adult in good health.

In nucleotides, the CDR3 is TGTGCTAGTGTTGAACAGGCGTACACTGAAGCTTTCTTT. Its protein product is CASVEQAYTEAFF. The V call is TRBV12-5, the J call TRBJ1-1; tentative D call: TRBD1 (5 bases). This CDR3 comprises 13 residues. Trimming removed 7 bases from V and 3 bases from J, with 12 bases in between. The germline gives CDR1 LGHNT, CDR2 FRNRAP.